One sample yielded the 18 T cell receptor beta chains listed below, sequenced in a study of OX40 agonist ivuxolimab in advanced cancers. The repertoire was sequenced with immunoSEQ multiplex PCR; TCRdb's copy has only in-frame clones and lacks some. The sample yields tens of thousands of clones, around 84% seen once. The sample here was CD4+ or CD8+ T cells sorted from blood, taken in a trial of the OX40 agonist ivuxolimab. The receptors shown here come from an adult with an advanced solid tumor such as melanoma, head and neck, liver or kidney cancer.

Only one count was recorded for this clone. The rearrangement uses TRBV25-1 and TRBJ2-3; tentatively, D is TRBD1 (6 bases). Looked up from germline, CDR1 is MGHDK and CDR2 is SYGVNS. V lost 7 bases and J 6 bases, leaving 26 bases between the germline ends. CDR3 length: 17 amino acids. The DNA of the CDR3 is TGTGCCAGCATAGGGTCTCCGGGACAACAGCGCGGCGATACGCAGTATTTT. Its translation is CASIGSPGQQRGDTQYF.

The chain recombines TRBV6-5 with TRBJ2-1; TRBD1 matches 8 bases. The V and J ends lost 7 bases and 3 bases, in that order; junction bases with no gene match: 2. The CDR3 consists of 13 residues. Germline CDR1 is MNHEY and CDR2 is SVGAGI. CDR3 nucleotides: TGTGCCAGCAAGACAGGGGTCTACAATGAGCAGTTCTTC. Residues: CASKTGVYNEQFF.

The CDR3 loop reads CASSLLPTSGETQYF. In nucleotides, the CDR3 is TGCGCCAGCAGCTTGTTGCCCACTAGCGGAGAGACCCAGTACTTC. The rearrangement uses TRBV5-1 and TRBJ2-5; 8 bases align to TRBD2. The trim removed 1 base at V and 4 bases at J, leaving 6 bases unmatched. Germline CDR1 and CDR2: SGHRS and YFSETQ. The CDR3 spans 15 residues. The full variable domain, rest sourced from reference TRBV5-1 and TRBJ2-5, is KAGVTQTPRYLIKTRGQQVTLSCSPISGHRSVSWYQQTPGQGLQFLFEYFSETQRNKGNFPGRFSGRQFSNSRSEMNVSTLELGDSALYLCASSLLPTSGETQYFGPGTRLLVL.

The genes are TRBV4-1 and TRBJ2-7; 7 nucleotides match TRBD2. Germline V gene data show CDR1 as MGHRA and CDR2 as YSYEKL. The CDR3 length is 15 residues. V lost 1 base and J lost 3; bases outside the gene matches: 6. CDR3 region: CASSQVSGDLYEQYF. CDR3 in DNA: TGCGCCAGCAGCCAAGTCAGCGGGGACCTCTACGAGCAGTACTTC.

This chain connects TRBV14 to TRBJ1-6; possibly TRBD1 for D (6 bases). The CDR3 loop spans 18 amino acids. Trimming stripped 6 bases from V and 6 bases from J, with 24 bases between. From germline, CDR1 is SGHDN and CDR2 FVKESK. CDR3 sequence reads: CASSMGASWTTANSPLHF. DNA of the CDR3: TGTGCCAGCAGTATGGGGGCTAGTTGGACTACGGCTAATTCACCCCTCCACTTT.

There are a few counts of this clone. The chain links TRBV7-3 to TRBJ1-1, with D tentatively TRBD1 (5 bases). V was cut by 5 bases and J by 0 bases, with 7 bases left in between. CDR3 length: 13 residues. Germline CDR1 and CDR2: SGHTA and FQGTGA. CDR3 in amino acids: CASSRGMNTEAFF. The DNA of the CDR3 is TGTGCCAGCAGCAGGGGAATGAACACTGAAGCTTTCTTT.

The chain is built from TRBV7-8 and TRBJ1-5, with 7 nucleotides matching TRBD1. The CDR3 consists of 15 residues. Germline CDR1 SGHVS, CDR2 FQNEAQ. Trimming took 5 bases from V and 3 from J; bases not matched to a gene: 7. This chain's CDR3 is CASSNRDRLNQPQHF. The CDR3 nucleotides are TGTGCCAGCAGCAACCGGGACAGACTCAATCAGCCCCAGCATTTT.

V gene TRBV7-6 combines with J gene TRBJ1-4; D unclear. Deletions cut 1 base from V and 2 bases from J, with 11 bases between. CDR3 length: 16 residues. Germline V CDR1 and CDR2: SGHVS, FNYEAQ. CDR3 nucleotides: TGTGCCAGCAGCTTAGACCTGGGGTGGACTAATGAAAAACTGTTTTTT. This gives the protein CASSLDLGWTNEKLFF.

The CDR3, as DNA: TGCGCCAGCGCCCTCGGGGTGTCGACGAACACCGGGGAGCTGTTTTTT. Translating it yields CASALGVSTNTGELFF. This rearrangement joins TRBV5-1 to TRBJ2-2; D perhaps matches TRBD2 (5 bases). Per germline, CDR1 SGHRS and CDR2 YFSETQ. V was cut by 7 bases and J by 0 bases, with 16 bases left in between. The CDR3 sequence is 16 residues long. Supplemented by reference TRBV5-1 and TRBJ2-2, the full variable domain reads KAGVTQTPRYLIKTRGQQVTLSCSPISGHRSVSWYQQTPGQGLQFLFEYFSETQRNKGNFPGRFSGRQFSNSRSEMNVSTLELGDSALYLCASALGVSTNTGELFFGEGSRLTVL.

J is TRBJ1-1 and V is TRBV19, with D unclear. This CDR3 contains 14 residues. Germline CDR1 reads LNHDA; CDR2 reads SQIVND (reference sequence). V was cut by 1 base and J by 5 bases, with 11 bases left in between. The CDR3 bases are TGTGCCAGTAGTATAGGGCGGGATCCTACTGAAGCTTTCTTT. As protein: CASSIGRDPTEAFF.

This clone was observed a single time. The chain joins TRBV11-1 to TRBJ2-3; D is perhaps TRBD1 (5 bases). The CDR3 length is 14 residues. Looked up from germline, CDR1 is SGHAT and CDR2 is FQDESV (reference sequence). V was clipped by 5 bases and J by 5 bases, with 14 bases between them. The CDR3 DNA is TGTGCCAGCAGCCGGACGGCTACAGGAGATACGCAGTATTTT. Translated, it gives CASSRTATGDTQYF. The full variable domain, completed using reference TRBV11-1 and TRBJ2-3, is EAEVAQSPRYKITEKSQAVAFWCDPISGHATLYWYRQILGQGPELLVQFQDESVVDDSQLPKDRFSAERLKGVDSTLKIQPAELGDSAMYLCASSRTATGDTQYFGPGTRLTVL.

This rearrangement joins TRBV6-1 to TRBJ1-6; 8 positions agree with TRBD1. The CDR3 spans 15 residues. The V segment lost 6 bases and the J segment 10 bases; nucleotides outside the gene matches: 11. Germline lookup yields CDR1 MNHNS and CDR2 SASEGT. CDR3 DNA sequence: TGTGCCAGCAGACCTGGACAGGGAAGTCCATCACCCCTCCACTTT. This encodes CASRPGQGSPSPLHF.

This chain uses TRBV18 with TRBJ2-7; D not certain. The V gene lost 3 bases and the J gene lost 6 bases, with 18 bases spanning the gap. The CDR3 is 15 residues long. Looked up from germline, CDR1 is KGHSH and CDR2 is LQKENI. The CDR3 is CASSPYSRLMAEQYF. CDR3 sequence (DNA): TGTGCCAGCTCACCCTATAGCCGTTTGATGGCCGAGCAGTACTTC.

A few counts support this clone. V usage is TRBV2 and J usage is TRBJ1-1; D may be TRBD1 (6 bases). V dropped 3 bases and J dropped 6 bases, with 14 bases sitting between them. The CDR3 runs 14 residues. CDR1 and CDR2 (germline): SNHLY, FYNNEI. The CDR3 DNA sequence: TGTGCCAGCAGTGATGTAGGGGGAATTTCTGAAGCTTTCTTT. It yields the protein CASSDVGGISEAFF.

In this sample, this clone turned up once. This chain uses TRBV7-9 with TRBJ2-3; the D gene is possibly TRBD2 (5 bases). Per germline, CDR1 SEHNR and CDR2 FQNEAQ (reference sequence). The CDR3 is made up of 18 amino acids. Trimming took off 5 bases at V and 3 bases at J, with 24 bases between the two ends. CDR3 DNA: TGTGCCAGCAGCATCAACCGCTTTACGAGGGCCCGGACAGATACGCAGTATTTT. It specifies CASSINRFTRARTDTQYF.

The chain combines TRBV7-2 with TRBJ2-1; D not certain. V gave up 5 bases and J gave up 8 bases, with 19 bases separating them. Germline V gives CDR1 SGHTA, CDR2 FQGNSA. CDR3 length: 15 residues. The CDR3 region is CASSPGPRAQHEQFF. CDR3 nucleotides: TGTGCCAGCAGCCCTGGACCGCGTGCCCAGCATGAGCAGTTCTTC.

The CDR3 loop reads CASSPRGRELFF. The CDR3 region has the DNA TGTGCCAGCAGCCCCCGGGGCCGGGAGCTGTTTTTT. The rearrangement joins TRBV7-9 to TRBJ2-2; D possibly uses TRBD1 or TRBD2 (5 bases each). Trimming took off 5 bases at V and 9 bases at J, with 10 bases between the two ends. CDR1 SEHNR and CDR2 FQNEAQ come from the germline V gene (reference sequence). The CDR3 length is 12 residues.

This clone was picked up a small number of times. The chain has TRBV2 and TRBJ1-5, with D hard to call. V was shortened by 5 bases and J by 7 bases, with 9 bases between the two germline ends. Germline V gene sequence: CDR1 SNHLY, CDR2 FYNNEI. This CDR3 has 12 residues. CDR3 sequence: CASSLDGQPQHF. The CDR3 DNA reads TGTGCCAGCAGTCTGGACGGGCAGCCCCAGCATTTT. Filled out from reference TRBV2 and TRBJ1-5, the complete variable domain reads EPEVTQTPSHQVTQMGQEVILRCVPISNHLYFYWYRQILGQKVEFLVSFYNNEISEKSEIFDDQFSVERPDGSNFTLKIRSTKLEDSAMYFCASSLDGQPQHFGDGTRLSIL.